Shown below are 11 T cell receptor beta chains from a single sample sequenced in a study of cytomegalovirus exposure and HLA in healthy donors. Use of 60 Vbeta and 13 Jbeta primers characterized the PCR. Generated by immunoSEQ multiplex PCR, the TCRdb table keeps only in-frame clones and is missing some. The table lists tens of thousands of clones, around 80% of them singletons. Sequencing input: PBMCs. These receptors all come from a young man in good health and CMV-seronegative.

This chain links TRBV5-1 with TRBJ1-2; maybe TRBD1 (6 bases). CDR3 length equals 16 residues. V lost 0 bases and J lost 2, with 14 bases in between. Germline assignment: CDR1 SGHRS and CDR2 YFSETQ. For the CDR3, the DNA is TGCGCCAGCAGCTTGGATGGGGGGGCAATGAACTATGGCTACACCTTC. Its translation is CASSLDGGAMNYGYTF.

The rearrangement joins TRBV30 to TRBJ2-7; a weak D match, TRBD1 (6 bases). The CDR3 covers 12 residues. The V and J ends lost 5 bases and 3 bases respectively, with 11 bases between them. CDR1 is GTSNPN and CDR2 is SVGIG in the germline V gene (reference sequence). This CDR3 is CAWQVGGYEQYF. The CDR3 region has the DNA TGTGCCTGGCAGGTAGGGGGCTACGAGCAGTACTTC.

The J gene is TRBJ1-2, the V gene TRBV6-5; 7 bases are shared with TRBD1. The CDR3 is 16 amino acids. CDR1 and CDR2 from the germline V gene are MNHEY and SVGAGI. With V trimmed by 0 bases and J by 4 bases, 8 bases remained unmatched. The CDR3 here is CASSYSRQGIFYGYTF. The CDR3 DNA is TGTGCCAGCAGTTACTCCCGACAGGGCATATTCTATGGCTACACCTTC.

The chain joins TRBV5-4 to TRBJ2-3; D is perhaps TRBD1 (6 bases). The CDR3 runs to 16 residues. The germline gives CDR1 SGHNT, CDR2 YYREEE (reference sequence). V was pared by 0 bases and J by 0 bases, with 11 bases between. CDR3 protein: CASSLAGALSTDTQYF. CDR3 DNA sequence: TGTGCCAGCAGCTTGGCAGGGGCCCTAAGCACAGATACGCAGTATTTT.

The CDR3 DNA follows: TGTGCCAGCAGTTTGGACAGGGGGTTTGGAGAGACCCAGTACTTC. Protein product: CASSLDRGFGETQYF. The J gene is TRBJ2-5, the V gene TRBV28, with 10 bases identical to TRBD1. There are 15 residues in the CDR3. Germline values: CDR1 MDHEN, CDR2 SYDVKM. V shed 3 bases and J 4 bases; nucleotides not matched to a gene: 5.

The genes are TRBV5-8 and TRBJ1-6; D gene ambiguous. CDR3 length: 15 amino acids. Trimming left V 0 bases short and J 0 bases short, with 4 bases between. CDR1 SGHTS and CDR2 YDEGEE come from the germline V gene. This CDR3 reads CASSLGSSYNSPLHF. The CDR3 nucleotides read TGTGCCAGCAGCTTGGGGAGCTCCTATAATTCACCCCTCCACTTT. Variable domain in full (rest from reference TRBV5-8 and TRBJ1-6): EAGVTQSPTHLIKTRGQQATLRCSPISGHTSVYWYQQALGLGLQFLLWYDEGEERNRGNFPPRFSGRQFPNYSSELNVNALELEDSALYLCASSLGSSYNSPLHFGNGTRLTVT.

The rearrangement uses TRBV28 and TRBJ1-4; a possible D gene is TRBD1 (5 bases). Germline loops: CDR1 MDHEN, CDR2 SYDVKM. This CDR3 contains 15 residues. V was pared by 5 bases and J by 11 bases, with 21 bases between. The CDR3 DNA is TGTGCCAGCAGTCCCTCCGGGGGGATCGTGGTGAAACTGTTTTTT. Its protein is CASSPSGGIVVKLFF.

Concerning this clone itself: At one boundary the junction diverges from the germline segment, which might be a read error. J is TRBJ1-1 and V is TRBV7-7; TRBD1 agrees at 7 bases. This CDR3 has 13 amino acids. Germline values: CDR1 SSHAT, CDR2 FNYEAQ (reference sequence). CDR3: CASSRDRNTEAFF. DNA of the CDR3: TGTGCTAGCAGCCGGGACAGGAACACTGAAGCTTTCTTT. The variable domain in full, completed from reference TRBV7-7 and TRBJ1-1, reads GAGVSQSPRYKVTKRGQDVTLRCDPISSHATLYWYQQALGQGPEFLTYFNYEAQPDKSGLPSDRFSAERPEGSISTLTIQRTEQRDSAMYRCASSRDRNTEAFFGQGTRLTVV.

CDR3 coding DNA: TGTGCCAGCAGCCCCACGGCCGGAGCGGCCATTCAGTACTTC. Protein product: CASSPTAGAAIQYF. This chain joins TRBV14 and TRBJ2-4, with TRBD2 as a possible D gene (5 bases). The germline CDR1 and CDR2 sequences are SGHDN and FVKESK. The CDR3 is 14 residues long. V was clipped by 4 bases and J by 9 bases, with 16 bases between them.

V is TRBV18 and J is TRBJ1-1, with D possibly matching TRBD1 (6 bases). Trimming shortened V by 6 bases and J by 3 bases, and 14 bases separated the two germline ends. Per the germline V gene, CDR1 is KGHSH and CDR2 is LQKENI. The CDR3 contains 14 residues. The CDR3 sequence is CASSPQSGDTEAFF. CDR3 sequence (DNA): TGTGCCAGCTCCCCTCAATCAGGGGACACTGAAGCTTTCTTT.

The rearrangement uses TRBV30 and TRBJ1-1, with 10 bases matching TRBD1. Germline CDR1 reads GTSNPN; CDR2 reads SVGIG (reference sequence). The V gene end was trimmed by 3 bases and the J gene end by 7 bases; junction bases not matched to a gene: 5. The CDR3 is made up of 13 amino acids. CDR3 protein: CAWSDRGQGEAFF. DNA for the CDR3: TGTGCCTGGAGCGACAGGGGGCAGGGTGAAGCTTTCTTT.